These 10 T cell receptor beta chains share one sample of origin, sequenced in a study of human T cells and chemical hapten exposure. One entry per CDR3 protein results from TCRdb running MiXCR on the RACE reads. The profile covers approximately 320,000 distinct CDR3 sequences, with 5.5% appearing a single time and about 8.2% taken by the ten largest. Time point meaning: pre-sensitization, week 0. Treatment reported: therapeutic diphenylcyclopropenone sensitization with weekly scalp DPC. Sequencing used whole blood, obtained in connection with sensitization to the hapten diphenylcyclopropenone (DPC). The receptors come from a woman under 30 with alopecia areata. Some clones in this sample may be carry-over from other donors' samples.

This clonotype has a count of ten or more. This rearrangement joins TRBV6-1 to TRBJ1-4, with D possibly being TRBD1 (5 bases). V shed 5 bases and J shed 4 bases, with 14 bases lying between them. Germline V lookup: CDR1 MNHNS, CDR2 SASEGT. CDR3 length: 15 residues. As DNA, the CDR3 is TGTGCCAGCAGTCCTCCTCGGGGCCTTAATGAAAAACTGTTTTTT. As protein: CASSPPRGLNEKLFF.

The chain employs TRBV4-1 and TRBJ1-2; D remains unclear. Trimming pared 0 bases from V and 8 bases from J, leaving 19 bases between. The CDR3 loop spans 16 amino acids. Germline assignment: CDR1 MGHRA and CDR2 YSYEKL. CDR3 DNA sequence: TGCGCCAGCAGCCAAGACCCCCTTGGTACCCCAATGGGCTACACCTTC. Protein: CASSQDPLGTPMGYTF.

The sample holds a few counts of this clonotype. The chain employs TRBV10-3 and TRBJ2-1; 8 bases line up with TRBD2. The junction had 5 bases not matched to a gene; V was cut back by 4 bases and J by 9 bases. Germline assignment: CDR1 ENHRY and CDR2 SYGVKD. This CDR3 has 13 residues. The CDR3 region has the DNA TGTGCCATCAGTGGTGGACGGGAGGGTGAGCAGTTCTTC. This codes for CAISGGREGEQFF.

This clonotype came up a few times. This chain connects TRBV9 to TRBJ1-2; no clear D. CDR1 SGDLS and CDR2 YYNGEE come from the germline V gene. V lost 5 bases and J lost 4, with 9 bases in between. This CDR3 is 12 amino acids long. CDR3 nucleotides: TGTGCCAGCAGTCGGGCCAGCTATGGCTACACCTTC. This translates into CASSRASYGYTF.

This clonotype has ten or more counts. The chain's CDR3 is CASSLQVLAYMNTEAFF. The CDR3 DNA reads TGTGCCAGCAGCTTACAAGTTTTAGCTTACATGAACACTGAAGCTTTCTTT. The V and J genes are TRBV7-2 and TRBJ1-1; no reliable D call. The CDR3 consists of 17 residues. Germline CDR1 SGHTA, CDR2 FQGNSA. Trimming left V 2 bases short and J 0 bases short, with 16 bases between.

V usage is TRBV7-2 and J usage is TRBJ2-3, with 7 bases aligning to TRBD2. Germline V gene sequence: CDR1 SGHTA, CDR2 FQGNSA. This CDR3 comprises 16 residues. The junction had 8 bases not matched to a gene; V was cut back by 0 bases and J by 5 bases. CDR3 sequence (DNA): TGTGCCAGCAGCTTAGCGCCAGGACTAGGGGTAGATACGCAGTATTTT. Encoded protein: CASSLAPGLGVDTQYF.

The V gene is TRBV19, the J gene TRBJ2-5; D not resolved. Germline V lookup: CDR1 LNHDA, CDR2 SQIVND (reference sequence). The CDR3 length is 15 residues. V was clipped by 4 bases and J by 0 bases, with 12 bases between them. The CDR3 protein is CASSNGPGNQETQYF. The CDR3 DNA follows: TGTGCCAGTAGTAATGGGCCGGGCAACCAAGAGACCCAGTACTTC.

This chain joins TRBV19 and TRBJ1-4, with 9 bases identical to TRBD1. The germline gives CDR1 LNHDA, CDR2 SQIVND (reference sequence). The CDR3 extends over 15 amino acids. V shed 6 bases, J shed 3 bases, and the junction held 5 bases outside the gene matches. The CDR3 bases are TGTGCCAGTAGCATACAGGGGGCAGCTAATGAAAAACTGTTTTTT. It translates to CASSIQGAANEKLFF.

This clonotype was counted a few times. This chain links TRBV25-1 with TRBJ2-5, with a weak D call TRBD1 (6 bases). Trimming took off 4 bases at V and 7 bases at J, with 7 bases between the two ends. The CDR3 sequence is 11 residues long. Germline V gene lookup returns CDR1 MGHDK and CDR2 SYGVNS. CDR3 DNA sequence: TGTGCCAGCAGTGGGGGGCGGACCCAGTACTTC. Translating gives CASSGGRTQYF.

This clonotype came up a few times. The rearrangement uses TRBV3-1 and TRBJ2-1; D assignment may be TRBD1 or TRBD2 (5 bases each). The CDR3 runs 14 residues. Looked up from germline, CDR1 is LGHDT and CDR2 is YNNKEL (reference sequence). V was trimmed by 0 bases and J by 7 bases, leaving 10 bases between them. The CDR3 sequence: CASSQDGTINEQFF. DNA for the CDR3: TGTGCCAGCAGCCAAGATGGGACGATAAATGAGCAGTTCTTC.